This T cell receptor beta chain was obtained from a study of Ad26.COV2.S vaccination and SARS-CoV-2 variants. At the level of the study: Participant was drawn from the COV1001 Ad26.COV2.S trial arm. The authors gave Ad26.COV2.S intramuscularly, either once or twice 56 days apart. General study results and limits: Substantial breadth was reportedly displayed by spike-specific CD8+ and CD4+ T cell responses after vaccination.

A note on this clone: Its specificity is unknown.

Documented treatment: around 19 received Ad26.COV2.S at low or high dose, single or two shots; 5 received placebo; per-sample allocation not given. The study sampled participants on day 63 after the first vaccine or placebo injection. The administered vaccine (an Ad26 vector) expressed Wuhan-strain SARS-CoV-2 spike. Method: immunoSEQ multiplex PCR; TCRdb's copy keeps in-frame clones and lacks some. The sample contains about 430,000 clones, around 90% of which appear only once. This material consisted of peripheral blood, taken in a trial of Ad26.COV2.S vaccine versus placebo. This clonotype was sampled from a person between 18 and 65 years old who received the Ad26.COV2.S COVID-19 vaccine or a placebo.

CDR3 amino acids: CASSQDRWQIYGYTF. In DNA form, the CDR3 reads TGCGCCAGCAGCCAAGATCGCTGGCAGATCTATGGCTACACCTTC. J is TRBJ1-2 and V is TRBV4-3, with D unresolved. The CDR3 totals 15 residues. V was trimmed by 0 bases and J by 4 bases, leaving 12 bases between them. Germline CDR1 LGHNA, CDR2 YSLEER.